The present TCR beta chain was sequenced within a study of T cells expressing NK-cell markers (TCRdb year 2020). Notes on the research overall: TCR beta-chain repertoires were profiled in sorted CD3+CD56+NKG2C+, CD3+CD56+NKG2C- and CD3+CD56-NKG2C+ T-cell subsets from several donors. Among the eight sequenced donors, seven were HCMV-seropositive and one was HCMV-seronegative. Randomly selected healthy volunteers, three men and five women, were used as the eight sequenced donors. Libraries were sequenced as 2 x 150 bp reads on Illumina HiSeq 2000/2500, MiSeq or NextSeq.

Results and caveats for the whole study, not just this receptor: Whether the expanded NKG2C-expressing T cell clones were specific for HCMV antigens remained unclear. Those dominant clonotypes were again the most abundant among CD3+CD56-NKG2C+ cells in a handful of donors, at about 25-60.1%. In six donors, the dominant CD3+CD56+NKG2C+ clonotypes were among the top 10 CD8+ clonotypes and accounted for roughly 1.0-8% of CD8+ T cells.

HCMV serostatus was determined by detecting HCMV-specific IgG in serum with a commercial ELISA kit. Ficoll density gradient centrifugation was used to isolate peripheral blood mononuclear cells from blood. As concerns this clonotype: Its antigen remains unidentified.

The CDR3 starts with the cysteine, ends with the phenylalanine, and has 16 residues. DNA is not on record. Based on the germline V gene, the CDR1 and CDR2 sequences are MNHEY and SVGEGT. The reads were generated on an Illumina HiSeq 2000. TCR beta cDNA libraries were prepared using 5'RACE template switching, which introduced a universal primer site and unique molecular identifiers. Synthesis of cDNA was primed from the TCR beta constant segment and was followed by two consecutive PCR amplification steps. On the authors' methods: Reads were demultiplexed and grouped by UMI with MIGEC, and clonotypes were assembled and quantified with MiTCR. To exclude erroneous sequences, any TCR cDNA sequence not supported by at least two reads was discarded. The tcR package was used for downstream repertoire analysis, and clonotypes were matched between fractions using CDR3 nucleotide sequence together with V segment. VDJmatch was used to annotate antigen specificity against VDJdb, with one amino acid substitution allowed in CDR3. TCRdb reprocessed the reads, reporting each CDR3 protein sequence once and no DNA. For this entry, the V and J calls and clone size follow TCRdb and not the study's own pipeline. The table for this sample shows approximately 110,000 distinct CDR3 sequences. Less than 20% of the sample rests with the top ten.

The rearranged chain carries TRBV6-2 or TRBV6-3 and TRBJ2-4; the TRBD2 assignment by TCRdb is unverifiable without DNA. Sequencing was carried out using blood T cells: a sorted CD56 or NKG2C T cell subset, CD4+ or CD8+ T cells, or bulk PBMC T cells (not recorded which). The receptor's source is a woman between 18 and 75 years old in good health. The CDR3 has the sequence CASSPSSGSVDNIQYF.